The present entry profiles one TCR beta chain with its context. Germline-derived CDR1 and CDR2 are SGHRS and YFSETQ. CDR3 length equals 14 residues. The ends lost 1 base at V and 9 bases at J; junction bases unmatched: 4. The record originates from a study of control samples from healthy donors and cancer patients. Produced via immunoSEQ multiplex PCR; TCRdb's table is partial and in-frame only. The table lists roughly 370,000 clones, about 93% of them singletons. The receptor's source is a man in his forties or fifties with head and neck cancer. The V gene is TRBV5-1, the J gene TRBJ2-1; 10 bases align to TRBD2. The specimen sequenced was PBMCs. CDR3 nucleotides: TGCGCCAGCAGCTTGCATAGCGGGGGGAGTGAGCAGTTCTTC. Translation: CASSLHSGGSEQFF.